These T cell receptor beta chains were read from a single sample in a study of blood T cell repertoires in COVID-19. TCRdb keeps only in-frame clones here, not all; method: immunoSEQ multiplex PCR. The table records fewer than 200,000 clones, over 75% of them present only once. Sequences were obtained from peripheral blood. The receptors stem from a man between 60 and 70 years old who had recovered from COVID-19. Each CDR3 is given with its conserved first and last residue. D genes are given only for firm matches. The size entry is marked missing in some rows and otherwise reads once, few, many or a size class.

d_call: TRBD2; v_call: TRBV24-1; clone_size: .; j_call: TRBJ2-1; cdr3_nt: TGTGCCACCGGGCGGACTAGCGGGCCCTACAATGAGCAGTTCTTC; cdr3_aa: CATGRTSGPYNEQFF
d_call: TRBD1; v_call: TRBV19; clone_size: few; j_call: TRBJ1-6; cdr3_nt: TGTGCCAGTAGTAGCGGACAGGCCCTTTATAATTCACCCCTCCACTTT; cdr3_aa: CASSSGQALYNSPLHF
d_call: TRBD1; v_call: TRBV18; clone_size: .; j_call: TRBJ1-2; cdr3_nt: TGTGCCAGCTCACCCCAAACAGGGGTCGCCCACTATGGCTACACCTTC; cdr3_aa: CASSPQTGVAHYGYTF
d_call: TRBD2; v_call: TRBV27; clone_size: few; j_call: TRBJ2-1; cdr3_nt: TGTGCCAGCAGTACCTCCGGGGGGTCCAATGAGCAGTTCTTC; cdr3_aa: CASSTSGGSNEQFF
d_call: TRBD2; v_call: TRBV11-1; clone_size: once; j_call: TRBJ2-5; cdr3_nt: TGTGCCAGCAGCACCGGGGGGGGCCAAGAGACCCAGTACTTC; cdr3_aa: CASSTGGGQETQYF
d_call: .; v_call: TRBV27; clone_size: .; j_call: TRBJ2-7; cdr3_nt: TGTGCCAGCAGAAACCGGGACAATGCCTACGAGCAGTACTTC; cdr3_aa: CASRNRDNAYEQYF
d_call: .; v_call: TRBV7-9; clone_size: .; j_call: TRBJ2-7; cdr3_nt: TGTGCCAGCAGCACCATTAGGACAGGAGGGGCAAACGAGCAGTACTTC; cdr3_aa: CASSTIRTGGANEQYF
d_call: TRBD1; v_call: TRBV5-1; clone_size: .; j_call: TRBJ2-6; cdr3_nt: TGCGCCAGCAGCTTGGGACAGGGGGTGAGCTCTGGGGCCAACGTCCTGACTTTC; cdr3_aa: CASSLGQGVSSGANVLTF
d_call: .; v_call: TRBV7-9; clone_size: few; j_call: TRBJ1-5; cdr3_nt: TGTGCCAGCAGCTTATCCGAGACAGGTCGGGGTCAGCCCCAGCATTTT; cdr3_aa: CASSLSETGRGQPQHF
d_call: TRBD1; v_call: TRBV7-3; clone_size: .; j_call: TRBJ2-5; cdr3_nt: TGTGCCAGCAGCTTGACAGGGAAAGAGACCCAGTACTTC; cdr3_aa: CASSLTGKETQYF
d_call: TRBD1; v_call: TRBV18; clone_size: .; j_call: TRBJ1-5; cdr3_nt: TGTGCCAGCTCAACCGGGACAGGAGGTCAGCCCCAGCATTTT; cdr3_aa: CASSTGTGGQPQHF
d_call: .; v_call: TRBV7-2; clone_size: few; j_call: TRBJ1-2; cdr3_nt: TGTGCCAGCAGCTCACAGGGCACAAAGGGGTATGGCTACACCTTC; cdr3_aa: CASSSQGTKGYGYTF
d_call: .; v_call: TRBV9; clone_size: .; j_call: TRBJ2-7; cdr3_nt: TGTGCCAGCAGCGTAGGCGGAAACTACGAGCAGTACTTC; cdr3_aa: CASSVGGNYEQYF
d_call: TRBD2; v_call: TRBV14; clone_size: once; j_call: TRBJ2-1; cdr3_nt: TGTGCCAGCAGCCCGTACTTAACTAGCGGGGGTAGCAATGAGCAGTTCTTC; cdr3_aa: CASSPYLTSGGSNEQFF
d_call: TRBD1; v_call: TRBV6-5; clone_size: once; j_call: TRBJ1-2; cdr3_nt: TGTGCCAGCAGTCGCGAAGGGACAGGGCGCTATGGCTACACCTTC; cdr3_aa: CASSREGTGRYGYTF
d_call: .; v_call: TRBV4-3; clone_size: .; j_call: TRBJ2-5; cdr3_nt: TGCGCCAGCAGCCAAGGAGAGCAAGAGACCCAGTACTTC; cdr3_aa: CASSQGEQETQYF
d_call: TRBD2; v_call: TRBV11-2; clone_size: .; j_call: TRBJ2-3; cdr3_nt: TGTGCCAGCAGCCCGGTAGCGGGGGGACGCACAGATACGCAGTATTTT; cdr3_aa: CASSPVAGGRTDTQYF
d_call: TRBD2; v_call: TRBV12-5; clone_size: .; j_call: TRBJ2-1; cdr3_nt: TGTGCTAGTGGTTCTCCGCCTAGCGGGGGGGCCGGTAATGAGCAGTTCTTC; cdr3_aa: CASGSPPSGGAGNEQFF
d_call: .; v_call: TRBV12-3/TRBV12-4; clone_size: .; j_call: TRBJ2-1; cdr3_nt: TGTGCCAGCAGAGCTCCTAACAATGAGCAGTTCTTC; cdr3_aa: CASRAPNNEQFF
d_call: .; v_call: TRBV6-2/TRBV6-3; clone_size: .; j_call: TRBJ1-3; cdr3_nt: TGTGCCAGCAGTCCCCCGACAGTCTCTGGAAACACCATATATTTT; cdr3_aa: CASSPPTVSGNTIYF
d_call: TRBD1; v_call: TRBV7-2; clone_size: .; j_call: TRBJ2-5; cdr3_nt: TGTGCCAGCAGGACAGGCAGGGGGTCAGAGACCCAGTACTTC; cdr3_aa: CASRTGRGSETQYF
d_call: .; v_call: TRBV7-2; clone_size: few; j_call: TRBJ2-2; cdr3_nt: TGTGCCAGCAGCGATCGGACAGCCGCCGGGGAGCTGTTTTTT; cdr3_aa: CASSDRTAAGELFF
d_call: TRBD1; v_call: TRBV27; clone_size: .; j_call: TRBJ2-7; cdr3_nt: TGTGCCAGCAGTTTAGCCCAGACAGGGTACGAGCAGTACTTC; cdr3_aa: CASSLAQTGYEQYF
d_call: TRBD2; v_call: TRBV7-9; clone_size: once; j_call: TRBJ2-3; cdr3_nt: TGTGCCAGCAGTCAACTAGCGGGGCGGAAAGATACGCAGTATTTT; cdr3_aa: CASSQLAGRKDTQYF
d_call: .; v_call: TRBV5-1; clone_size: .; j_call: TRBJ2-3; cdr3_nt: TGCGCCAGCACCCTGGTCGGGGATACTAGCACAGATACGCAGTATTTT; cdr3_aa: CASTLVGDTSTDTQYF
d_call: .; v_call: TRBV28; clone_size: .; j_call: TRBJ2-7; cdr3_nt: TGTGCCAGCAGTCCCTTGATTCGGGAGCAGTACTTC; cdr3_aa: CASSPLIREQYF
d_call: TRBD1; v_call: TRBV6-5; clone_size: .; j_call: TRBJ2-1; cdr3_nt: TGTGCCAGCAGTTACTCGGGACAGGGGGCCGGTGAGCAGTTCTTC; cdr3_aa: CASSYSGQGAGEQFF
d_call: .; v_call: TRBV13; clone_size: .; j_call: TRBJ1-3; cdr3_nt: TGTGCCAGCAGCTACCGGACAGTGAAAGGAAACACCATATATTTT; cdr3_aa: CASSYRTVKGNTIYF
d_call: .; v_call: TRBV7-9; clone_size: .; j_call: TRBJ2-1; cdr3_nt: TGTGCCAGCAGCTTAGTAGACTACAATGAGCAGTTCTTC; cdr3_aa: CASSLVDYNEQFF